This is a list of T cell receptor beta chains from one sample in a study of blood T cells in healthy people across ages. From the 5' RACE reads, TCRdb called clonotypes with MiXCR, one entry per CDR3 protein. The sample carries under 2,000,000 distinct CDR3 sequences, approximately 50% recorded once. Specimen: blood. The receptors here all came from a middle-aged woman in good health. Each CDR3 is given with its conserved first and last residue.

J	V	CDR3
TRBJ1-5	TRBV20-1	CSAVRESNQPQHF
.	TRBV11-2	CASSPLGQGLDEQYF
TRBJ2-4	TRBV5-6	CASSSRGLAIETRYF
TRBJ1-4	TRBV11-2	CASSLRSRVFEKLFF
TRBJ2-3	TRBV6-4	CASSDSTGGRYTQYF
TRBJ1-5	TRBV9	CASSVEEGQPQHF
TRBJ2-5	TRBV6-6	CASSPTGEEETQYF
TRBJ1-4	TRBV24-1	CATSADWGEKLFF
TRBJ2-3	TRBV6-5	CASSYRRLDTQYF
TRBJ2-1	TRBV7-2	CASSLMGGDYNEQFF
TRBJ2-3	TRBV3-1	CASSQSGTKITQYF
TRBJ1-1	TRBV20-1	CSARGAEGRIVTEAFF
TRBJ2-1	TRBV12-3/TRBV12-4	CASRSLAANEQFF
TRBJ2-6	TRBV5-1	CASSPIAGLGANVLTF
TRBJ1-2	TRBV29-1	CSVDTGATTNYGYTF
TRBJ1-2	TRBV12-3/TRBV12-4	CASSLWGAINYGYTF
TRBJ2-5	TRBV13	CASSFRTGGLETQYF
TRBJ1-4	TRBV5-1	CASSWRPGDEKLFF
TRBJ2-5	TRBV12-3/TRBV12-4	CASSPAQGVQETQYF
TRBJ2-5	TRBV6-6	CASKADTLKETQYF
TRBJ2-5	TRBV28	CASSPTGRGRGKTQYF
TRBJ1-6	TRBV12-3/TRBV12-4	CASSPRGQSPLHF
TRBJ2-3	TRBV10-3	CAISESADTQYF
.	TRBV7-2	CASSSPGTGFSEQYF
TRBJ2-1	TRBV5-1	CASSTQQGAEQFF
TRBJ1-2	TRBV29-1	CSVESPISNGYTF
TRBJ1-4	TRBV6-5	CASSYSSGGDEKLFF
TRBJ2-7	TRBV18	CASSPIGGRGDEQYF
TRBJ2-2	TRBV5-5	CASSLYPGGPDTGELFF
TRBJ1-5	TRBV2	CASSHWGEYQPQHF
TRBJ2-3	TRBV29-1	CSVEGQNTDTQYF
TRBJ2-1	TRBV9	CASSLDSDEQFF
TRBJ2-5	TRBV7-9	CASRDRTSGRETQYF
TRBJ2-7	TRBV6-7	CASSYPLLLAGDYEQYF
TRBJ1-1	TRBV7-9	CASSPDPRHTEAFF
TRBJ2-5	TRBV27	CASSRTGVLGETQYF
TRBJ1-5	TRBV29-1	CSALDRDGNQPQHF
TRBJ2-3	TRBV12-5	CASGPTSGGLDTQYF
TRBJ2-1	TRBV3-1	CASSHGRGSYNEQFF
TRBJ2-1	TRBV7-2	CASSEQGLHESAQFF
.	TRBV5-6	CASSLNPEDQETQYF
TRBJ2-1	TRBV18	CASSPSRDNEQFF
TRBJ2-7	TRBV5-1	CASSMSGGASNEQYF
TRBJ2-7	TRBV6-2/TRBV6-3	CASSYSPGQDSYEQYF
TRBJ2-5	TRBV10-3	CAISGGGQETQYF
TRBJ2-4	TRBV7-9	CASSFPGRKNIQYF
TRBJ2-7	TRBV27	CASAWGSSYEQYF
TRBJ2-2	TRBV20-1	CSARDRGGNTGELFF
TRBJ2-5	TRBV10-3	CAISESRLAGGQETQYF
TRBJ1-1	TRBV15	CATSRVRSGGPEAFF
TRBJ2-7	TRBV7-2	CASSSVRVGDEQYF
TRBJ2-1	TRBV7-9	CASAAGAYNEQFF
TRBJ2-3	TRBV11-2	CASSMGGTSTDTQYF
TRBJ1-2	TRBV12-3/TRBV12-4	CASSKGQGRSYGYTF
TRBJ2-1	TRBV28	CASSTRGEQFF